Listed below are T cell receptor beta chains from one sample, sequenced in a study of monozygotic twins with inflammatory bowel disease. From its re-call of the 5' RACE reads, TCRdb lists each CDR3 protein once, without DNA. In total, the table holds about 150,000 distinct CDR3 sequences. Sequencing was carried out using blood. The source is a human donor with ulcerative colitis or Crohn's disease, or a healthy co-twin of an affected twin (not recorded which). CDR3s include the opening cysteine and the closing phenylalanine or tryptophan. The order of the fields is V gene, J gene, CDR3 protein.

TRBV27	TRBJ1-1	CASAGLGTEAFF
TRBV5-6	TRBJ2-7	CASSMDRGYEQYF
TRBV2	TRBJ1-2	CASSVTSYGYTF
TRBV5-1	TRBJ2-2	CASSLEKRSGELFF
TRBV5-1	TRBJ2-7	CASRLAVGEQYF
TRBV5-1	TRBJ1-4	CASSFLSTNEKLFF
TRBV28	TRBJ2-7	CASSLVFGTSGSSHEQYF
TRBV4-3	TRBJ2-7	CASSQDRGPRYEQYF
TRBV14	TRBJ2-1	CASSLPGGIYNEQFF
TRBV12-3/TRBV12-4	TRBJ2-3	CASSPLPSGSITDTQYF
TRBV7-9	TRBJ2-3	CASSNGQAADTQYF
TRBV27	TRBJ2-5	CASKTGGGETQYF
TRBV5-1	TRBJ2-1	CASSLARGTSGYNEQFF
TRBV12-3/TRBV12-4	TRBJ1-2	CASSFLTPTANYGYTF
TRBV4-1	TRBJ2-3	CASSQGGTSGLTSTDTQYF
TRBV30	TRBJ2-7	CAWSVMGQGKEYF
TRBV7-9	TRBJ2-2	CASSFGDRLTGELFF
TRBV12-3/TRBV12-4	TRBJ2-7	CASSLELAAASYEQYF
TRBV6-6	TRBJ2-1	CASSYGYEQFF
TRBV20-1	TRBJ1-1	CSARGHEALAFF
TRBV6-5	TRBJ2-7	CASSYSAGLKSEQYF
TRBV7-3	TRBJ2-1	CASSLTSGRASSYNEQFF
TRBV5-1	TRBJ1-1	CASSLEFQGMGTEAFF
TRBV7-2	TRBJ2-5	CASSLVGQGVQETQYF
TRBV9	TRBJ2-7	CASSVGDSGRRDEQYF
TRBV29-1	TRBJ2-1	CSVEADRANEQFF
TRBV20-1	TRBJ2-1	CSAPDKRYNEQFF
TRBV18	TRBJ1-2	CASSPQGNYGYTF
TRBV20-1	TRBJ1-1	CSEGGNTEAFF
TRBV7-9	TRBJ2-2	CASSRDPANTGELFF
TRBV3-1	TRBJ2-3	CASSQVGLVPDTQYF
TRBV5-1	TRBJ2-7	CASSSGASGSYEQYF
TRBV10-3	TRBJ2-7	CAIKVAGVDEQYF
TRBV29-1	TRBJ2-1	CSVEYGTSGSMDEQFF
TRBV12-3/TRBV12-4	TRBJ1-3	CASSFTLRAGNTIYF
TRBV12-3/TRBV12-4	TRBJ1-6	CASTTAPGQLLNSPLHF
TRBV12-3/TRBV12-4	TRBJ1-6	CASSLLGGYNSPLHF
TRBV5-1	TRBJ2-7	CASSLAAGAPDEQYF
TRBV5-1	TRBJ2-1	CASSLDTVDEQFF
TRBV20-1	TRBJ2-3	CSAFQARGTDTQYF
TRBV5-1	TRBJ2-7	CASSLEQGLYEQYF
TRBV7-9	TRBJ1-5	CASSSGQAKDQPQHF
TRBV28	TRBJ1-5	CASIPPRQALSNQPQHF
TRBV18	TRBJ2-3	CASSPEQGATDTQYF
TRBV19	TRBJ2-1	CASSIQGANEHFF
TRBV13	TRBJ1-2	CASSLRGAPGGYTF
TRBV7-2	TRBJ1-1	CASSFQWADTEAFF
TRBV10-3	TRBJ1-2	CAISELTGRNGYTF
TRBV7-9	TRBJ1-1	CASSLAPEAFF
TRBV5-4	TRBJ2-5	CASHWEETQYF
TRBV27	TRBJ2-3	CASSLNPPFSTDTQYF
TRBV6-4	TRBJ2-4	CASSEASGSGNIQYF
TRBV7-3	TRBJ2-1	CASARAISYNEQFF
TRBV27	TRBJ1-1	CASSPDRGAAEAFF
TRBV18	TRBJ2-1	CASSPPFGLAAKEQFF
TRBV24-1	TRBJ2-1	CATSDQGQSSYNEQFF
TRBV15	TRBJ2-1	CATLSSGRYNEQFF
TRBV7-2	TRBJ2-7	CASSLGSGRGGEQYF